A single sample gave rise to the 2 T cell receptor beta chains below, sequenced in a study of PD-L1 blockade in urothelial cancer. Stated time point: peripheral blood 6 weeks after treatment start. The assay was immunoSEQ multiplex PCR, and TCRdb's table has in-frame clones only and misses some. Of around 46,000 clones in the sample, 88% were seen once. Here the sequenced sample was PBMCs, taken around atezolizumab (anti-PD-L1) treatment. These receptors came from a man in his sixties with urothelial cancer.

This chain uses TRBV28 with TRBJ1-4, with 7 positions matching TRBD1. Per germline, CDR1 MDHEN and CDR2 SYDVKM. This CDR3 has 15 residues. After removal of 2 bases from V and 5 bases from J, the junction contained 5 bases not matched to a gene. The CDR3 loop is CASSLTRGLNEKLFF. The CDR3 DNA follows: TGTGCCAGCAGTTTAACCAGGGGGTTAAATGAAAAACTGTTTTTT.

The rearrangement joins TRBV10-3 to TRBJ2-3; TRBD2 matches 9 bases. The trim removed 10 bases at V and 0 bases at J, leaving 8 bases unmatched. CDR1 ENHRY and CDR2 SYGVKD come from the germline V gene. The CDR3 has 15 amino acids. The chain's CDR3 is CASGRGGGSTDTQYF. The DNA for the CDR3 is TGTGCCAGCGGGAGGGGGGGAGGAAGCACAGATACGCAGTATTTT.